Following are 8 T cell receptor beta chains from one sample sequenced in a study of cytomegalovirus exposure and HLA in healthy donors. The PCR ran on 60 Vbeta and 13 Jbeta primers. The data were produced by immunoSEQ multiplex PCR, yet TCRdb's version contains in-frame clones alone and is incomplete. The data contain 100,000 to 150,000 clones, about 80% of them seen just once; the ten biggest clones take up about 3.9%. The sample consisted of PBMCs. These receptors all come from a woman aged 40 to 50 in good health and CMV-seropositive.

This clone has just a few counts. For the CDR3, the DNA is TGTGCCTGGACCCTGGCGGGTCAAACCTACGAGCAGTACTTC. It encodes CAWTLAGQTYEQYF. The chain carries TRBV30 and TRBJ2-7, with D maybe TRBD2 (5 bases). Looked up from germline, CDR1 is GTSNPN and CDR2 is SVGIG (reference sequence). Trimming removed 4 bases from V and 2 bases from J, with 15 bases in between. The CDR3 has 14 residues. Together with reference TRBV30 and TRBJ2-7, the CDR3 gives the full variable domain: SQTIHQWPATLVQPVGSPLSLECTVEGTSNPNLYWYRQAAGRGLQLLFYSVGIGQISSEVPQNLSASRPQDRQFILSSKKLLLSDSGFYLCAWTLAGQTYEQYFGPGTRLTVT.

The gene calls are TRBV6-6 and TRBJ2-5, with 7 bases lining up with TRBD2. This CDR3 spans 16 amino acids. The V segment lost 4 bases and the J segment 4 bases; nucleotides outside the gene matches: 12. Per germline, CDR1 MNHNY and CDR2 SVGAGI (reference sequence). CDR3 amino acids: CASSWGTTAGAETQYF. CDR3 DNA sequence: TGTGCCAGCAGTTGGGGGACTACCGCTGGCGCAGAGACCCAGTACTTC.

The chain links TRBV5-1 to TRBJ2-2; the D gene is possibly TRBD2 (6 bases). Germline assignment: CDR1 SGHRS and CDR2 YFSETQ. The CDR3 totals 14 residues. Trimming left V 2 bases short and J 6 bases short, with 11 bases between. DNA of the CDR3: TGCGCCAGCAGCTTTGGAGGGACGGCCGGGGAGCTGTTTTTT. It codes for CASSFGGTAGELFF.

V gene TRBV21-1 combines with J gene TRBJ1-1. TRBV21-1 is classified as a pseudogene. CDR3 length: 16 amino acids. CDR3 nucleotides: TGTGCCAGCAGCAAAGGAGAGGGGGGGGCCCACACTGAAGCTTTCTTT. It is translated as CASSKGEGGAHTEAFF.

The rearrangement links TRBV5-1 to TRBJ2-3, with 12 bases aligning to TRBD2. The J segment lost 6 bases and the V segment lost 4 bases, leaving 9 bases of the junction unmatched. Germline-derived CDR1 and CDR2 are SGHRS and YFSETQ. There are 16 residues in the CDR3. The CDR3 DNA is TGCGCCAGCAGCGAACGACTAGCGGGAGTTAAGGATACGCAGTATTTT. It codes for CASSERLAGVKDTQYF.

V and J are TRBV29-1 and TRBJ1-2; D perhaps matches TRBD1 (5 bases). CDR1 and CDR2 from the germline V gene are SQVTM and ANQGSEA. This CDR3 has 12 amino acids. Deletions cut 7 bases from V and 9 bases from J, with 18 bases between. CDR3 region: CSGREQGDRYTF. The CDR3 DNA sequence: TGCAGCGGGCGCGAGCAGGGTGATCGCTACACCTTC.

The table lists this clone with a few counts. The chain has TRBV2 and TRBJ2-1; 11 bases fit TRBD2. Germline-derived CDR1 and CDR2 are SNHLY and FYNNEI. The CDR3 runs to 15 residues. V dropped 5 bases and J dropped 9; count of bases not matched to a gene: 9. CDR3: CASSLTSGNFPEQFF. The CDR3 DNA reads as TGTGCCAGCAGTCTGACTAGCGGGAATTTTCCTGAGCAGTTCTTC.

This clone came up once. This chain joins TRBV25-1 and TRBJ1-1; TRBD1 aligns across 8 bases. V lost 3 bases, J lost 1 base, and 4 bases stayed unmatched. The germline gives CDR1 MGHDK, CDR2 SYGVNS. This CDR3 region has 15 residues. CDR3 region: CASSDLTGANTEAFF. CDR3 in DNA: TGTGCCAGCAGTGATTTGACAGGGGCGAACACTGAAGCTTTCTTT.